A selection of T cell receptor beta chains follows, all from one sample in a study of shared clonotypes between healthy human individuals. Assay: immunoSEQ multiplex PCR; the TCRdb copy retains only in-frame clones and omits some. Among about half a million clones listed, 70% to 80% were seen once. Material for sequencing was PBMCs. Every receptor here comes from a woman aged 40-49 years in good health. Some clones in this sample may be carry-over from other donors' samples. The CDR3 runs from the conserved cysteine through the conserved F or W. D genes are given only for firm matches. Only part of the rows carry a size: once, few, many, or a class if the clone is expanded.

J gene: TRBJ2-7
D gene: TRBD1
clone size: .
V gene: TRBV11-2
CDR3 protein: CASSRRTGGYEQYF
CDR3 DNA: TGTGCCAGCAGCCGACGGACAGGGGGCTACGAGCAGTACTTC

J gene: TRBJ2-7
D gene: TRBD1
clone size: few
V gene: TRBV11-3
CDR3 protein: CASSSGTGSYEQYF
CDR3 DNA: TGTGCCAGCAGCTCAGGGACAGGCTCCTACGAGCAGTACTTC

J gene: TRBJ1-2
D gene: .
clone size: .
V gene: TRBV2
CDR3 protein: CASRYGQSNYGYTF
CDR3 DNA: TGTGCCAGCAGATACGGACAAAGTAACTATGGCTACACCTTC

J gene: TRBJ2-2
D gene: TRBD2
clone size: .
V gene: TRBV4-2
CDR3 protein: CASSQDRGVGELFF
CDR3 DNA: TGTGCCAGCAGCCAAGATCGGGGGGTCGGGGAGCTGTTTTTT

J gene: TRBJ2-3
D gene: TRBD1
clone size: once
V gene: TRBV27
CDR3 protein: CASSLTGRQGRTDTQYF
CDR3 DNA: TGTGCCAGCAGTTTAACTGGTAGACAGGGGCGAACAGATACGCAGTATTTT

J gene: TRBJ2-1
D gene: .
clone size: .
V gene: TRBV7-3
CDR3 protein: CASSRNSQGLPSYNEQFF
CDR3 DNA: TGTGCCAGCAGCCGAAATTCACAGGGACTACCCTCCTACAATGAGCAGTTCTTC

J gene: TRBJ2-7
D gene: .
clone size: few
V gene: TRBV29-1
CDR3 protein: CSVDNPGGRYEQYF
CDR3 DNA: TGCAGCGTTGATAATCCCGGGGGCAGGTACGAGCAGTACTTC

J gene: TRBJ2-4
D gene: .
clone size: few
V gene: TRBV7-2
CDR3 protein: CASSSSGTKLLAKNIQYF
CDR3 DNA: TGTGCCAGCAGCTCATCCGGGACCAAGCTTCTAGCCAAAAACATTCAGTACTTC

J gene: TRBJ2-6
D gene: .
clone size: .
V gene: TRBV7-9
CDR3 protein: CASTQYYEDLTF
CDR3 DNA: TGTGCCAGCACACAGTATTACGAGGACCTGACTTTC

J gene: TRBJ2-5
D gene: TRBD2
clone size: .
V gene: TRBV9
CDR3 protein: CASSSSRGGYQETQYF
CDR3 DNA: TGTGCCAGCAGCTCCTCTCGGGGGGGGTACCAAGAGACCCAGTACTTC

J gene: TRBJ2-7
D gene: .
clone size: .
V gene: TRBV29-1
CDR3 protein: CSVYGGNGYEQYF
CDR3 DNA: TGCAGCGTTTATGGGGGCAACGGCTACGAGCAGTACTTC

J gene: TRBJ2-1
D gene: TRBD2
clone size: .
V gene: TRBV2
CDR3 protein: CATRRGTSGYNEQFF
CDR3 DNA: TGTGCCACCCGAAGGGGGACTAGCGGCTACAATGAGCAGTTCTTC

J gene: TRBJ2-7
D gene: TRBD2
clone size: .
V gene: TRBV7-9
CDR3 protein: CASSLGGTSSYEQYF
CDR3 DNA: TGTGCCAGCAGCTTAGGTGGGACTAGCTCCTACGAGCAGTACTTC

J gene: TRBJ2-1
D gene: .
clone size: .
V gene: TRBV5-1
CDR3 protein: CASSLTSSVTNEQFF
CDR3 DNA: TGCGCCAGCAGCTTAACGTCTAGCGTTACCAATGAGCAGTTCTTC

J gene: TRBJ1-2
D gene: .
clone size: .
V gene: TRBV11-2
CDR3 protein: CASSFRTDYGYTF
CDR3 DNA: TGTGCCAGCAGCTTTAGGACGGACTATGGCTACACCTTC

J gene: TRBJ1-5
D gene: .
clone size: many
V gene: TRBV27
CDR3 protein: CASSVRWNQPQHF
CDR3 DNA: TGTGCCAGCAGCGTGCGTTGGAATCAGCCCCAGCATTTT

J gene: TRBJ2-7
D gene: .
clone size: .
V gene: TRBV7-9
CDR3 protein: CASRGMAGDEQYF
CDR3 DNA: TGTGCCAGCAGGGGCATGGCCGGGGACGAGCAGTACTTC

J gene: TRBJ2-7
D gene: .
clone size: .
V gene: TRBV29-1
CDR3 protein: CSVGTGGISEQYF
CDR3 DNA: TGCAGCGTTGGAACAGGCGGGATATCCGAGCAGTACTTC

J gene: TRBJ2-7
D gene: .
clone size: .
V gene: TRBV28
CDR3 protein: CASSPLGQGGVSSYEQYF
CDR3 DNA: TGTGCCAGCAGTCCCCTCGGACAGGGAGGGGTAAGCTCCTACGAGCAGTACTTC

J gene: TRBJ2-7
D gene: .
clone size: .
V gene: TRBV5-1
CDR3 protein: CASSLARQRSSYEQYF
CDR3 DNA: TGCGCCAGCAGCTTGGCCCGTCAGAGGAGCTCCTACGAGCAGTACTTC

J gene: TRBJ2-5
D gene: .
clone size: .
V gene: TRBV11-3
CDR3 protein: CASSQRSAETQYF
CDR3 DNA: TGTGCCAGCAGCCAAAGGTCCGCGGAGACCCAGTACTTC

J gene: TRBJ1-5
D gene: .
clone size: .
V gene: TRBV4-1
CDR3 protein: CASSQGGFQPQHF
CDR3 DNA: TGCGCCAGCAGCCAAGGTGGATTTCAGCCCCAGCATTTT

J gene: TRBJ2-1
D gene: TRBD2
clone size: .
V gene: TRBV7-2
CDR3 protein: CASSFQAGGPERQFF
CDR3 DNA: TGTGCCAGCAGCTTCCAAGCGGGAGGGCCAGAAAGACAGTTCTTC

J gene: TRBJ1-3
D gene: .
clone size: .
V gene: TRBV4-2
CDR3 protein: CASSHRDSGNTIYF
CDR3 DNA: TGTGCCAGCAGCCACCGGGACTCTGGAAACACCATATATTTT

J gene: TRBJ1-1
D gene: .
clone size: .
V gene: TRBV6-5
CDR3 protein: CASSLGTWNTEAFF
CDR3 DNA: TGTGCCAGCAGCCTGGGTACATGGAACACTGAAGCTTTCTTT

J gene: TRBJ1-1
D gene: .
clone size: .
V gene: TRBV10-1
CDR3 protein: CASGRLGVDTEAFF
CDR3 DNA: TGCGCCAGCGGGAGGTTAGGGGTCGACACTGAAGCTTTCTTT

J gene: TRBJ2-5
D gene: TRBD2
clone size: .
V gene: TRBV27
CDR3 protein: CASSRIAGGPSETQYF
CDR3 DNA: TGTGCCAGCAGTCGAATAGCGGGAGGGCCGAGTGAGACCCAGTACTTC

J gene: TRBJ2-3
D gene: .
clone size: .
V gene: TRBV12-5
CDR3 protein: CASGLGDLNYTDTQYF
CDR3 DNA: TGTGCTAGTGGTTTGGGGGATCTCAATTACACAGATACGCAGTATTTT

J gene: TRBJ2-1
D gene: TRBD1
clone size: .
V gene: TRBV7-9
CDR3 protein: CASSSSRGTGGPDEQFF
CDR3 DNA: TGTGCCAGCAGCTCGAGTCGAGGGACAGGGGGTCCGGATGAGCAGTTCTTC

J gene: TRBJ1-2
D gene: .
clone size: .
V gene: TRBV6-5
CDR3 protein: CASSYRPDSGGGYTF
CDR3 DNA: TGTGCCAGCAGTTACCGACCGGACAGCGGTGGTGGCTACACCTTC

J gene: TRBJ2-2
D gene: TRBD1
clone size: .
V gene: TRBV27
CDR3 protein: CASSFGQGRNTGELFF
CDR3 DNA: TGTGCCAGCAGCTTCGGACAGGGCCGGAACACCGGGGAGCTGTTTTTT